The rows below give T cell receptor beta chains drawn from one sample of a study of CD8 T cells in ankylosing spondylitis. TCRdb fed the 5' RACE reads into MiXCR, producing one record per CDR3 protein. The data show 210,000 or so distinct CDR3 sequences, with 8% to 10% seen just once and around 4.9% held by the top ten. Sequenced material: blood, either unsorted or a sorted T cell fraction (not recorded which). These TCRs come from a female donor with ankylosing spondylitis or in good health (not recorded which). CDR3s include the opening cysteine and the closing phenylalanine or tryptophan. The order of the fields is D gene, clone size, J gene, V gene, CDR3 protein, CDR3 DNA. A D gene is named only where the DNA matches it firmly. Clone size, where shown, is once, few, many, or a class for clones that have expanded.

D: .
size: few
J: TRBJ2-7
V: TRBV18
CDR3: CASSPARHSSYEQYF
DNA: TGTGCCAGTTCACCGGCGAGACACAGCTCCTACGAGCAGTACTTC

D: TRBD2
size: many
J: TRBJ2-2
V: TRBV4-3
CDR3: CASSQGPAGGNTGELFF
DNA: TGCGCCAGCAGCCAAGGCCCAGCGGGAGGGAACACCGGGGAGCTGTTTTTT

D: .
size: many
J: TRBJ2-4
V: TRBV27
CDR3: CASSPLAKNIQYF
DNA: TGTGCCAGCAGTCCCCTAGCCAAAAACATTCAGTACTTC

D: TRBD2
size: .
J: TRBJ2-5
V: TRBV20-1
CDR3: CSARALAGIETQYF
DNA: TGCAGTGCTAGAGCCCTAGCGGGGATAGAGACCCAGTACTTC

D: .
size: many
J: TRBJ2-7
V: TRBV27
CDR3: CASSPQVNYEQYF
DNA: TGTGCCAGCAGTCCACAGGTCAACTACGAGCAGTACTTC

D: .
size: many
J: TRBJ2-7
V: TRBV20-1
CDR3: CSARGPGLNEQYF
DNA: TGCAGTGCTAGAGGCCCGGGACTGAACGAGCAGTACTTC

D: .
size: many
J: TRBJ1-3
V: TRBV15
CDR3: CATSRGYKGSGNTIYF
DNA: TGTGCCACCAGCAGAGGTTATAAAGGATCCGGAAACACCATATATTTT

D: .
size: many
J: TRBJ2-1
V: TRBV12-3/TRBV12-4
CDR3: CASSLTRAEQFF
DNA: TGTGCCAGCAGTTTAACCAGGGCTGAGCAGTTCTTC

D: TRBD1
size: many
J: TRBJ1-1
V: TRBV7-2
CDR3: CASSRDRVTEAFF
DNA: TGTGCCAGCAGCCGAGACAGGGTCACTGAAGCTTTCTTT

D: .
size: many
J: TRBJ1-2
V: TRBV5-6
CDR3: CASSWAQGYGYTF
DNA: TGTGCCAGCAGTTGGGCCCAGGGCTATGGCTACACCTTC

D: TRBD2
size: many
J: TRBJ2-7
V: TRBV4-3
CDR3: CASSQGSGISSEQYF
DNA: TGCGCCAGCAGCCAAGGCAGCGGGATCTCGAGCGAGCAGTACTTC

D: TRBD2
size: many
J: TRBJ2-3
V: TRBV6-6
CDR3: CASSYGAGGSADTQYF
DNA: TGTGCCAGCAGTTACGGCGCGGGAGGGAGTGCAGATACGCAGTATTTT

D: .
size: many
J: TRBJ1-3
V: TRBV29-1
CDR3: CSVGDSSGNTIYF
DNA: TGCAGCGTTGGAGACTCTTCTGGAAACACCATATATTTT

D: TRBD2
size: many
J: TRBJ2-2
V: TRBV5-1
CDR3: CASSLRGLAGGSNTGELFF
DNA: TGCGCCAGCAGCCTGAGGGGACTAGCGGGAGGCTCGAACACCGGGGAGCTGTTTTTT

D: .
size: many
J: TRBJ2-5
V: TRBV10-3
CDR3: CAISAGGMGETQYF
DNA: TGTGCCATCAGTGCCGGGGGAATGGGAGAGACCCAGTACTTC

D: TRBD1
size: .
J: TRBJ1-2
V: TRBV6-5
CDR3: CANSFHRGQVIDYGYTF
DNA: TGTGCCAACAGTTTCCACAGGGGGCAAGTGATAGACTATGGCTACACCTTC

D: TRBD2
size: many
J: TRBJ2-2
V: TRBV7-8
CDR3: CASSRAGRNTGELFF
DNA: TGTGCCAGCAGCCGAGCGGGAAGAAACACCGGGGAGCTGTTTTTT

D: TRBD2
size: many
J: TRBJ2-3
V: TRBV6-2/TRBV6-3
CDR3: CASSYSKVLAGADTQYF
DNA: TGTGCCAGCAGTTACTCGAAGGTGCTAGCGGGAGCAGATACGCAGTATTTT

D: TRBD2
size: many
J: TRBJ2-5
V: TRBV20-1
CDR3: CSARTSGRETQYF
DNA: TGCAGTGCTAGGACTAGCGGGAGAGAGACCCAGTACTTC

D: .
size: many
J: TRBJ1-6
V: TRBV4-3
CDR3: CASSQGTQDNSPLHF
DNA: TGCGCCAGCAGCCAGGGGACACAGGATAATTCACCCCTCCACTTT

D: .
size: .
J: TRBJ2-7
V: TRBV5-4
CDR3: CASSLNSIGEQYF
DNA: TGTGCCAGCAGCTTGAACAGCATAGGCGAGCAGTACTTC

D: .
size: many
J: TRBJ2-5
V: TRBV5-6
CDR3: CASSYTGTQETQYF
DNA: TGTGCCAGCAGCTACACCGGGACCCAAGAGACCCAGTACTTC

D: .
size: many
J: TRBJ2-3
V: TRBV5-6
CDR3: CASSWSGGGDTQYF
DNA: TGTGCCAGCAGCTGGTCGGGGGGCGGGGATACGCAGTATTTT

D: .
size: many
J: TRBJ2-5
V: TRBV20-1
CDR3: CSATGEAASLQETQYF
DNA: TGCAGTGCTACCGGAGAAGCCGCTAGCCTACAAGAGACCCAGTACTTC

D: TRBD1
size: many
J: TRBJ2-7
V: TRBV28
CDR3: CASTPQGAWYEQYF
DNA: TGTGCCAGCACCCCCCAGGGGGCCTGGTACGAGCAGTACTTC

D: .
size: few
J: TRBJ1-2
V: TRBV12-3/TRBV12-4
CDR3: CASGPRGQNYGYTF
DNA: TGTGCCAGCGGCCCCAGGGGACAAAACTATGGCTACACCTTC

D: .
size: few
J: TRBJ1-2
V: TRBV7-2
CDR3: CASSPSLANLVGYTF
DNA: TGTGCCAGCAGCCCTAGCCTGGCCAACCTGGTGGGCTACACCTTC

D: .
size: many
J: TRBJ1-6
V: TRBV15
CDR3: CATSNGERSPLHF
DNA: TGTGCCACCAGCAATGGAGAAAGATCACCCCTCCACTTT

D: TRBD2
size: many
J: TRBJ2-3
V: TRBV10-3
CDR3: CAIRSGIDTDTQYF
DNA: TGTGCCATCAGGAGCGGGATTGACACAGATACGCAGTATTTT

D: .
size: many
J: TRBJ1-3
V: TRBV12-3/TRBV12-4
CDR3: CASSKRHPGSLRLSGNTIYF
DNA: TGTGCCAGCAGTAAACGACACCCAGGTTCCCTCAGGTTATCTGGAAACACCATATATTTT

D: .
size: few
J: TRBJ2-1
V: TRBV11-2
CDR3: CASSWAGEQFF
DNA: TGTGCCAGCAGCTGGGCTGGCGAGCAGTTCTTC

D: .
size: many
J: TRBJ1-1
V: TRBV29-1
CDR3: CSVTPGVGTEAFF
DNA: TGCAGCGTTACCCCCGGGGTCGGAACTGAAGCTTTCTTT

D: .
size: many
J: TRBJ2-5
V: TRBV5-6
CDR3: CASSLRQGTNFGETQYF
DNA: TGTGCCAGCAGCTTGCGGCAGGGGACAAACTTCGGCGAGACCCAGTACTTC

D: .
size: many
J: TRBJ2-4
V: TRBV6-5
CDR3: CASSYDRAKNIQYF
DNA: TGTGCCAGCAGTTACGACAGAGCCAAAAACATTCAGTACTTC

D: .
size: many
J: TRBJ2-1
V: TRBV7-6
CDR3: CASSPTQGGSYNEQFF
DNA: TGTGCCAGCAGCCCAACACAGGGAGGCTCCTACAATGAGCAGTTCTTC

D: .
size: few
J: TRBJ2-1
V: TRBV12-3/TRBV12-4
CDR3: CASSLRAGYYNEQFF
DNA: TGTGCCAGCAGTTTACGGGCGGGCTACTACAATGAGCAGTTCTTC

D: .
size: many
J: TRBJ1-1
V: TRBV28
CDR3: CASFRVEAFF
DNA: TGTGCCAGCTTCAGGGTTGAAGCTTTCTTT

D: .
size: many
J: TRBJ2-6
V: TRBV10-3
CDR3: CAISESNSGANVLTF
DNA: TGTGCCATCAGTGAGTCAAACTCTGGGGCCAACGTCCTGACTTTC

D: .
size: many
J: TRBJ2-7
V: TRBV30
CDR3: CAWSVTARYEQYF
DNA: TGTGCCTGGAGTGTAACAGCTAGATACGAGCAGTACTTC

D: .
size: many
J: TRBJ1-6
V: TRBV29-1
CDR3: CSVLTGPNSPLHF
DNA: TGCAGCGTTCTGACAGGCCCCAATTCACCCCTCCACTTT

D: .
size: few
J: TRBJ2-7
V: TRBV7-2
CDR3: CASSLRGATSYEQYF
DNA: TGTGCCAGCAGCCTGCGAGGGGCGACGTCCTACGAGCAGTACTTC

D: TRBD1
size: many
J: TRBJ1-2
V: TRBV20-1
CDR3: CSARRTGVNYGYTF
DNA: TGCAGTGCTAGAAGGACAGGTGTAAACTATGGCTACACCTTC

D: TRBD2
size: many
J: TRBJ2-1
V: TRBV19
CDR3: CASSIGTSGSSYNEQFF
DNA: TGTGCCAGTAGTATAGGTACTAGCGGGAGCTCCTACAATGAGCAGTTCTTC

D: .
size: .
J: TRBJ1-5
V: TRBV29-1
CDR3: CSVGANQPQHF
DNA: TGCAGCGTCGGGGCGAATCAGCCCCAGCATTTT